This T cell receptor beta chain was captured in a study of cytomegalovirus exposure and HLA in healthy donors. Trimming left V 3 bases short and J 1 base short, with 6 bases between. CDR1 is SEHNR, CDR2 FQNEAQ, per germline (reference sequence). This CDR3 is built from 13 residues. PCR amplification relied on 60 Vbeta primers (plus 13 Jbeta primers). Repertoires were generated with immunoSEQ multiplex PCR, while TCRdb's copy carries only in-frame clones and drops some. The sample lists 150,000 to 160,000 clones; roughly 72% were seen once. The rearrangement uses TRBV7-9 and TRBJ1-1; D remains unclear. The TCR sequence derives from a man aged 25-40 years in good health and CMV-seronegative. Sequencing was done on a sample of PBMCs. The CDR3 DNA follows: TGTGCCAGCAGCTTCGACACGAACACTGAAGCTTTCTTT. This codes for CASSFDTNTEAFF.